The 24 T cell receptor beta chains reported below all come from one sample, sequenced in a study of cytomegalovirus exposure and HLA in healthy donors. The PCR was carried out with 60 Vbeta primers and 13 Jbeta primers. The method was immunoSEQ multiplex PCR; TCRdb's version includes in-frame clones alone and lacks a portion of them. The table has some 70,000 clones, less than 85% seen once. Sequencing was performed on PBMCs. The receptors shown here come from a woman aged 45 to 65 in good health and CMV-seronegative.

The chain employs TRBV5-1 and TRBJ2-5; 10 nucleotides line up with TRBD1. There are 14 residues in the CDR3. J was trimmed by 5 bases and V by 3 bases; bases with no gene match: 4. CDR1 and CDR2 (germline): SGHRS, YFSETQ. The CDR3 here is CASSSGTGVETQYF. In nucleotides, the CDR3 is TGCGCCAGCAGCTCCGGGACAGGGGTGGAGACCCAGTACTTC.

The chain links TRBV19 to TRBJ2-7, with 7 bases aligning to TRBD1. The CDR3 consists of 15 residues. Germline V gene sequence: CDR1 LNHDA, CDR2 SQIVND (reference sequence). After removal of 3 bases from V and 2 bases from J, the junction contained 7 bases not matched to a gene. The CDR3 DNA is TGTGCCAGTAGTATTAGGGACAGTATTACCTACGAGCAGTACTTC. Protein sequence: CASSIRDSITYEQYF.

This clone was counted only a few times. This chain connects TRBV9 to TRBJ2-1, with 11 bases that match TRBD2. Germline values: CDR1 SGDLS, CDR2 YYNGEE. V shed 4 bases and J 6 bases; nucleotides not matched to a gene: 9. The CDR3 has 16 amino acids. CDR3 in amino acids: CASSSPPGTSGNEQFF. The DNA of the CDR3 is TGTGCCAGCAGCTCTCCTCCCGGGACTAGCGGCAATGAGCAGTTCTTC.

V and J are TRBV5-6 and TRBJ2-7; D may be TRBD1 (5 bases). CDR1 SGHDT and CDR2 YYEEEE come from the germline V gene. This CDR3 is 13 amino acids long. With 6 bases removed from V and 6 bases from J, the gap between germline ends came to 16 bases. For the CDR3, the DNA is TGTGCCAGCACCCTCAAAGGGGCGATCGAGCAGTACTTC. Its translation: CASTLKGAIEQYF.

This rearrangement joins TRBV2 to TRBJ1-5; no firm D call. V dropped 1 base and J dropped 1 base, with 5 bases sitting between them. The CDR3 extends over 14 amino acids. Germline V gene sequence: CDR1 SNHLY, CDR2 FYNNEI. The DNA of the CDR3 is TGTGCCAGCAGTGAAGGGAGGAGCAATCAGCCCCAGCATTTT. Protein: CASSEGRSNQPQHF.

V gene TRBV10-1 combines with J gene TRBJ1-5, with D perhaps TRBD1 (6 bases). This CDR3 comprises 16 residues. Between the trimmed V and J ends, which lost 5 bases and 4 bases, there was a span of 18 bases. CDR1 WNHNN and CDR2 SYGVQD come from the germline V gene (reference sequence). The CDR3: CASSSPGTPPNQPQHF. CDR3 nucleotide sequence: TGCGCCAGCAGTAGCCCCGGGACACCTCCTAATCAGCCCCAGCATTTT.

The V and J genes are TRBV4-1 and TRBJ2-4; perhaps TRBD2 as D (6 bases). Germline lookup yields CDR1 MGHRA and CDR2 YSYEKL. The CDR3 has 18 amino acids. V dropped 1 base and J dropped 0 bases, with 16 bases sitting between them. The CDR3 DNA follows: TGCGCCAGCAGCCAAGTTGGTCGGGGGACCCTAGCCAAAAACATTCAGTACTTC. It yields the protein CASSQVGRGTLAKNIQYF.

The chain joins TRBV10-3 to TRBJ2-1, with D unclear. This CDR3 region has 14 residues. The V end lost 0 bases, the J end lost 1 base, and 4 bases lay between the germline ends. Germline V gene sequence: CDR1 ENHRY, CDR2 SYGVKD. CDR3 in amino acids: CAISESTSYNEQFF. Written as DNA, the CDR3 is TGTGCCATCAGTGAGTCGACTTCCTACAATGAGCAGTTCTTC.

V is TRBV5-1 and J is TRBJ1-2, with a possible D match to TRBD1 (5 bases). This CDR3 spans 13 amino acids. The germline CDR1 and CDR2 sequences are SGHRS and YFSETQ. V was pared by 0 bases and J by 4 bases, with 7 bases between. CDR3 sequence (DNA): TGCGCCAGCAGCTTGGACAGGAGCTATGGCTACACCTTC. Encoded protein: CASSLDRSYGYTF.

This clone has just a few counts. V and J are TRBV27 and TRBJ1-1; 7 bases are a match to TRBD1. V lost 6 bases, J lost 6 bases, and 10 bases stayed unmatched. Looked up from germline, CDR1 is MNHEY and CDR2 is SMNVEV (reference sequence). This CDR3 has 14 residues. This chain's CDR3 is CASSRTGLIPEAFF. The CDR3 DNA reads as TGTGCCAGCAGCCGGACAGGTCTGATCCCTGAAGCTTTCTTT.

The V and J genes are TRBV6-1 and TRBJ1-2; D ambiguous. The CDR3 sequence is 15 residues long. Germline V lookup: CDR1 MNHNS, CDR2 SASEGT. The V end was cut by 1 base, the J end by 6 bases, with 15 bases between. This CDR3 is CASSEVYSGKNGYTF. Here the CDR3 DNA reads TGTGCCAGCAGTGAAGTCTACAGCGGAAAAAATGGCTACACCTTC.

The chain carries TRBV4-3 and TRBJ2-3, with TRBD2 matching over 11 bases. The trim removed 0 bases at V and 4 bases at J, leaving 3 bases unmatched. The CDR3 totals 16 residues. The V gene's germline CDR1 is LGHNA and CDR2 YSLEER. This CDR3 is CASSQDPSGGSDTQYF. The CDR3 DNA reads as TGCGCCAGCAGCCAAGACCCTAGCGGGGGGTCAGATACGCAGTATTTT.

The chain links TRBV6-4 to TRBJ2-3, with 7 bases aligning to TRBD2. Germline lookup yields CDR1 MRHNA and CDR2 SNTAGT. The CDR3 totals 16 residues. Germline trimming cut 0 bases from V and 0 bases from J; bases unmatched to any gene: 3. CDR3 residues: CASSDSGGTSTDTQYF. In DNA, the CDR3 is TGTGCCAGCAGTGACTCGGGGGGGACTAGCACAGATACGCAGTATTTT.

CDR3 sequence (DNA): TGTGCCAGCAGTGATCGGGGGGGGTCGGCTGACGAGCAGTACTTC. Translating gives CASSDRGGSADEQYF. This chain uses TRBV6-1 with TRBJ2-7; 8 bases line up with TRBD2. J lost 5 bases, V lost 3 bases, and 9 bases had no gene match. The CDR3 has 15 amino acids. Germline V gene data show CDR1 as MNHNS and CDR2 as SASEGT.

The rearrangement joins TRBV7-8 to TRBJ2-3; 16 positions match TRBD2. From germline, CDR1 is SGHVS and CDR2 FQNEAQ. The CDR3 is 18 residues long. The V segment lost 5 bases and the J segment 4 bases; nucleotides outside the gene matches: 9. CDR3 DNA sequence: TGTGCCAGCAGCGTAATGGGGGGGACTAGCGGGAGGGCAGATACGCAGTATTTT. It yields the protein CASSVMGGTSGRADTQYF.

The CDR3 sequence: CASSLQGLMDNEQFF. The CDR3 bases are TGTGCCAGCAGCTTGCAGGGGTTGATGGACAATGAGCAGTTCTTC. The chain carries TRBV5-4 and TRBJ2-1; a possible D gene is TRBD1 (6 bases). Germline CDR1 is SGHNT and CDR2 is YYREEE (reference sequence). V dropped 1 base and J dropped 5 bases, with 13 bases sitting between them. This CDR3 contains 15 residues. The variable domain in full, completed from reference TRBV5-4 and TRBJ2-1, reads ETGVTQSPTHLIKTRGQQVTLRCSSQSGHNTVSWYQQALGQGPQFIFQYYREEENGRGNFPPRFSGLQFPNYSSELNVNALELDDSALYLCASSLQGLMDNEQFFGPGTRLTVL.

V and J are TRBV5-1 and TRBJ2-1; the match to TRBD2 covers 8 bases. CDR3 length: 15 residues. Germline CDR1 and CDR2: SGHRS and YFSETQ. V was pared by 1 base and J by 5 bases, with 5 bases of the junction left unmatched. DNA of the CDR3: TGCGCCAGCAGCTTGTCGGGAGGGGGGAACAATGAGCAGTTCTTC. Encoded protein: CASSLSGGGNNEQFF.

CDR3 amino acids: CASSPTDRSYNEQFF. The CDR3 DNA follows: TGTGCCAGTAGCCCGACCGACAGATCTTACAATGAGCAGTTCTTC. The genes are TRBV19 and TRBJ2-1; a possible D gene is TRBD1 (5 bases). The V gene lost 6 bases and the J gene lost 4 bases, with 16 bases spanning the gap. The CDR3 is 15 amino acids. Germline CDR1 and CDR2: LNHDA and SQIVND (reference sequence).

The count of this clone is one. This chain joins TRBV27 and TRBJ1-1; 11 positions match TRBD1. Germline V gene data show CDR1 as MNHEY and CDR2 as SMNVEV (reference sequence). This CDR3 has 14 amino acids. Unmatched junction bases numbered 4, after V lost 4 bases and J lost 6 bases. The CDR3 spells CASSSRTGGPEAFF. The CDR3 bases are TGTGCCAGCAGTTCGCGGACAGGGGGCCCTGAAGCTTTCTTT.

The J gene is TRBJ2-7, the V gene TRBV5-1; a possible D gene is TRBD2 (7 bases). The CDR3 totals 16 residues. Germline values: CDR1 SGHRS, CDR2 YFSETQ. The V end was cut by 0 bases, the J end by 3 bases, with 16 bases between. CDR3 nucleotides: TGCGCCAGCAGCTTGGCGGGCGGGGGCATCAGCTACGAGCAGTACTTC. Translation gives CASSLAGGGISYEQYF.

V and J are TRBV11-1 and TRBJ2-2, with a possible D match to TRBD2 (5 bases). Per germline, CDR1 SGHAT and CDR2 FQDESV (reference sequence). V lost 5 bases to trimming and J lost 3 bases, with 13 bases between them. CDR3 length: 15 residues. CDR3 nucleotide sequence: TGTGCCAGCAGCGCACGGACTCGCGACACCGGGGAGCTGTTTTTT. Translating it yields CASSARTRDTGELFF.

The chain couples TRBV5-1 to TRBJ1-2; 7 positions agree with TRBD1. V dropped 1 base and J dropped 3; count of bases not matched to a gene: 12. CDR1 and CDR2 (germline): SGHRS, YFSETQ. The CDR3 has 17 residues. This CDR3 reads CASSLRTGGWEDYGYTF. CDR3 DNA: TGCGCCAGCAGCTTGAGGACAGGAGGCTGGGAAGACTATGGCTACACCTTC.

The chain has TRBV7-8 and TRBJ2-1, with TRBD2 as a possible D gene (5 bases). The CDR3 consists of 18 residues. Per the germline V gene, CDR1 is SGHVS and CDR2 is FQNEAQ. Trimming pared 6 bases from V and 0 bases from J, leaving 21 bases between. This CDR3 reads CASRNVFLASSSYNEQFF. DNA of the CDR3: TGTGCCAGCAGAAACGTTTTCTTAGCGAGCAGCTCCTACAATGAGCAGTTCTTC.

The chain is built from TRBV19 and TRBJ2-6, with D maybe TRBD2 (5 bases). V was shortened by 7 bases and J by 1 base, with 11 bases between the two germline ends. Germline values: CDR1 LNHDA, CDR2 SQIVND (reference sequence). This CDR3 is built from 15 residues. CDR3 protein: CASTSGGSGANVLTF. The CDR3 DNA reads as TGTGCCAGTACCTCGGGCGGGTCTGGGGCCAACGTCCTGACTTTC. The full variable domain, completed using reference TRBV19 and TRBJ2-6, is DGGITQSPKYLFRKEGQNVTLSCEQNLNHDAMYWYRQDPGQGLRLIYYSQIVNDFQKGDIAEGYSVSREKKESFPLTVTSAQKNPTAFYLCASTSGGSGANVLTFGAGSRLTVL.